This T cell receptor (beta chain) was profiled in a study of siplizumab effects on memory and regulatory T cells. For this clone: Its antigen is not known.

From germline, CDR1 is SGHNT and CDR2 YYREEE (reference sequence). J gave up 5 bases and V 0 bases, and 6 bases lay outside the gene matches. This CDR3 is 15 amino acids long. Whole-study results and caveats: Alloreactive sequences from unstimulated CD4+ memory cells fell significantly with siplizumab. No naive or memory phenotype could be assigned to roughly 80-95% of proliferating clones.

Clones were read by immunoSEQ multiplex PCR, and TCRdb kept only the in-frame ones, dropping some. Here the sample spans around 100,000 clones, approximately 93% being singletons. This receptor was obtained from a human donor in good health. This chain uses TRBV5-4 with TRBJ2-5; 8 nucleotides line up with TRBD1. Sequencing was done on a sample of non-Treg CD4+ T cells sorted from blood. The CDR3 protein is CASSLAGTGGETQYF. As DNA, the CDR3 is TGTGCCAGCAGCTTGGCCGGGACAGGAGGGGAGACCCAGTACTTC.